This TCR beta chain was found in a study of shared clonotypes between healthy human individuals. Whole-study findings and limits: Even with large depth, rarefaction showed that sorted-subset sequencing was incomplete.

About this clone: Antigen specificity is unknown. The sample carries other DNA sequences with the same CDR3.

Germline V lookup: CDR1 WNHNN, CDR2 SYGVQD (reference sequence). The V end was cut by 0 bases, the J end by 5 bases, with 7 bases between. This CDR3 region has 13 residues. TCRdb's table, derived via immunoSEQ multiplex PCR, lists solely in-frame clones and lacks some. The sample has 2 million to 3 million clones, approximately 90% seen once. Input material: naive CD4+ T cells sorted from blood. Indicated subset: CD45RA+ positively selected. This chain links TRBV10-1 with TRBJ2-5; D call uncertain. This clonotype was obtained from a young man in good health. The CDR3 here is CASSESGRETQYF. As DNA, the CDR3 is TGCGCCAGCAGTGAGTCGGGAAGGGAGACCCAGTACTTC.